Listed here are 5 T cell receptor beta chains from one sample, sequenced in a study of blood T cell repertoires in COVID-19. Using immunoSEQ multiplex PCR, the repertoire was profiled, and TCRdb retains in-frame clones only, with some absent. Of 130,000 or so clones listed, over 75% are singletons. Sequencing was performed on peripheral blood. Receptors were obtained from a human donor in a cohort sampled during active COVID-19.

The gene calls are TRBV9 and TRBJ1-6; 7 nucleotides line up with TRBD1. CDR1 is SGDLS and CDR2 is YYNGEE in the germline V gene. The CDR3 extends over 17 amino acids. V was pared by 4 bases and J by 0 bases, with 7 bases of the junction left unmatched. The CDR3 sequence: CASSRRGQLSYNSPLHF. The DNA of the CDR3 is TGTGCCAGCAGCCGGAGGGGGCAGCTCTCCTATAATTCACCCCTCCACTTT. The whole variable domain, filled in from reference TRBV9 and TRBJ1-6, reads DSGVTQTPKHLITATGQRVTLRCSPRSGDLSVYWYQQSLDQGLQFLIQYYNGEERAKGNILERFSAQQFPDLHSELNLSSLELGDSALYFCASSRRGQLSYNSPLHFGNGTRLTVT.

This sequence joins TRBV7-2 and TRBJ2-2; maybe TRBD1 (5 bases). V lost 10 bases to trimming and J lost 0 bases, with 15 bases between them. This CDR3 has 15 residues. The germline CDR1 and CDR2 sequences are SGHTA and FQGNSA. The CDR3 coding sequence is TGTGCCATCGGCTTTGGGGCCTCGAACACCGGGGAGCTGTTTTTT. It is translated as CAIGFGASNTGELFF. The entire variable domain, with the rest obtained from reference TRBV7-2 and TRBJ2-2, is as follows: GAGVSQSPSNKVTEKGKDVELRCDPISGHTALYWYRQSLGQGLEFLIYFQGNSAPDKSGLPSDRFSAERTGGSVSTLTIQRTQQEDSAVYLCAIGFGASNTGELFFGEGSRLTVL.

The CDR3 sequence: CASSLAPGYEQYF. The CDR3 DNA is TGCGCCAGCAGCTTGGCCCCAGGCTACGAGCAGTACTTC. V usage is TRBV5-1 and J usage is TRBJ2-7; D ambiguous. Between the trimmed V and J ends, which lost 0 bases and 3 bases, there was a span of 7 bases. The CDR3 is 13 amino acids. Per germline, CDR1 SGHRS and CDR2 YFSETQ.

This chain connects TRBV19 to TRBJ2-3; possibly TRBD1 for D (5 bases). The CDR3 extends over 16 amino acids. V lost 5 bases to trimming and J lost 0 bases, with 15 bases between them. Germline values: CDR1 LNHDA, CDR2 SQIVND (reference sequence). The CDR3 loop is CASSEPAGPSTDTQYF. CDR3 nucleotides: TGTGCCAGTAGTGAACCCGCAGGGCCAAGCACAGATACGCAGTATTTT. The full variable domain, with the rest looked up from reference TRBV19 and TRBJ2-3, is DGGITQSPKYLFRKEGQNVTLSCEQNLNHDAMYWYRQDPGQGLRLIYYSQIVNDFQKGDIAEGYSVSREKKESFPLTVTSAQKNPTAFYLCASSEPAGPSTDTQYFGPGTRLTVL.

CDR3 sequence: CASTRVSGRNTGELFF. CDR3 sequence (DNA): TGTGCCAGCACCCGAGTAAGCGGGAGGAACACCGGGGAGCTGTTTTTT. J is TRBJ2-2 and V is TRBV5-4; the match to TRBD2 covers 8 bases. Germline CDR1 reads SGHNT; CDR2 reads YYREEE (reference sequence). CDR3 size: 16 residues. Trimming at V came to 6 bases and at J to 1 base, leaving 8 bases not matched to a gene. Using reference TRBV5-4 and TRBJ2-2 for the parts outside the CDR3, the full variable domain is ETGVTQSPTHLIKTRGQQVTLRCSSQSGHNTVSWYQQALGQGPQFIFQYYREEENGRGNFPPRFSGLQFPNYSSELNVNALELDDSALYLCASTRVSGRNTGELFFGEGSRLTVL.